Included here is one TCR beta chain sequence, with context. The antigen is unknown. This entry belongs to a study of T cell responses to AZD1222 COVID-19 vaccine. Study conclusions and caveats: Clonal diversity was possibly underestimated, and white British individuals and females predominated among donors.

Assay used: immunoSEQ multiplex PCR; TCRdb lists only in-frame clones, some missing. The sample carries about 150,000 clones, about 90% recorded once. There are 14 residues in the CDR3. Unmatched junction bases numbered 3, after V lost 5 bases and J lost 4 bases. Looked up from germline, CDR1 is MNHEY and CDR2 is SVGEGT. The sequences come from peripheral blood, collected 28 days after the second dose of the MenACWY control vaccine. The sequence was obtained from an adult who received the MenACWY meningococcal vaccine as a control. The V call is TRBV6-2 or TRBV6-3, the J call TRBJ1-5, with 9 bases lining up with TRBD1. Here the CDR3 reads CASSPGQGNQPQHF. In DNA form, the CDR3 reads TGTGCCAGCAGTCCAGGACAGGGGAATCAGCCCCAGCATTTT.